Listed below are T cell receptor beta chains from one sample, sequenced in a study of beta chain features in type 1 diabetes. Libraries were prepared by immunoSEQ multiplex PCR; TCRdb keeps only in-frame clonotypes and omits some of them. The table shows nearly 350,000 clones, with approximately 8.2% occurring only once. Sequencing input: central memory CD4+ T cells from blood. Receptor source: a woman under 30 in good health. CDR3s include the opening cysteine and the closing phenylalanine or tryptophan. The order of the fields is J gene, V gene, CDR3 length, clone size, D gene, CDR3 DNA, CDR3 protein. A D gene is named only where the DNA matches it firmly. Not all rows give a size; the values are once, few, many and, for expanded clones, a class.

J gene: TRBJ1-2; V gene: TRBV19; CDR3 length: 12; clone size: NA; D gene: NA; CDR3 DNA: TGTGCCAGTAGTATGCGGCAGACTGGCTACACCTTC; CDR3 protein: CASSMRQTGYTF
J gene: TRBJ2-3; V gene: TRBV5-4; CDR3 length: 14; clone size: NA; D gene: TRBD1; CDR3 DNA: TGTGCCAGCAGCCGTCAGGGGGCAGGGGATACGCAGTATTTT; CDR3 protein: CASSRQGAGDTQYF
J gene: TRBJ2-2; V gene: TRBV6-4; CDR3 length: 15; clone size: NA; D gene: TRBD2; CDR3 DNA: TGTGCCACAGTAGCGGGAGCCGAGAACACCGGGGAGCTGTTTTTT; CDR3 protein: CATVAGAENTGELFF
J gene: TRBJ2-5; V gene: TRBV7-6; CDR3 length: 15; clone size: few; D gene: TRBD2; CDR3 DNA: TGTGCCAGCAGCTTAAGGCGGGAGGGCCAAGAGACCCAGTACTTC; CDR3 protein: CASSLRREGQETQYF
J gene: TRBJ1-1; V gene: TRBV6-5; CDR3 length: 12; clone size: few; D gene: TRBD1; CDR3 DNA: TGTGCCAGCAGCGACAGGGGGCTGGAAGCTTTCTTT; CDR3 protein: CASSDRGLEAFF
J gene: TRBJ1-1; V gene: TRBV29-1; CDR3 length: 14; clone size: many; D gene: TRBD1; CDR3 DNA: TGCAGCGTTGAGTGGAGGGGGCTGAACACTGAAGCTTTCTTT; CDR3 protein: CSVEWRGLNTEAFF
J gene: TRBJ2-1; V gene: TRBV7-2; CDR3 length: 13; clone size: NA; D gene: NA; CDR3 DNA: TGTGCCAGCAGCTTAGAGTCCGGGGATGAGCAGTTCTTC; CDR3 protein: CASSLESGDEQFF
J gene: TRBJ2-5; V gene: TRBV6-4; CDR3 length: 16; clone size: few; D gene: TRBD2; CDR3 DNA: TGTGCCAGCAGTGAGCCTAGCGGGAGTCTTCAAGAGACCCAGTACTTC; CDR3 protein: CASSEPSGSLQETQYF
J gene: TRBJ2-4; V gene: TRBV19; CDR3 length: 15; clone size: NA; D gene: NA; CDR3 DNA: TGTGCCAGTAGTAGGGTACAGGGAGGCAAAAACATTCAGTACTTC; CDR3 protein: CASSRVQGGKNIQYF
J gene: TRBJ2-7; V gene: TRBV11-2; CDR3 length: 14; clone size: NA; D gene: NA; CDR3 DNA: TGTGCCAGCAGCTTCCAACCTCAGGGTAGCGAGCAGTACTTC; CDR3 protein: CASSFQPQGSEQYF
J gene: TRBJ2-5; V gene: TRBV5-6; CDR3 length: 12; clone size: few; D gene: NA; CDR3 DNA: TGTGCCAGCAGCTCGGGCCATCGGGCCCAGTACTTC; CDR3 protein: CASSSGHRAQYF
J gene: TRBJ1-1; V gene: TRBV5-1; CDR3 length: 15; clone size: few; D gene: NA; CDR3 DNA: TGCGCCAGCAGCTTGGTTTATGGAGGTTACACTGAAGCTTTCTTT; CDR3 protein: CASSLVYGGYTEAFF
J gene: TRBJ1-4; V gene: TRBV7-2; CDR3 length: 16; clone size: NA; D gene: TRBD1; CDR3 DNA: TGTGCCAGCAGCCAAGGGACAGGGATCGGTAATGAAAAACTGTTTTTT; CDR3 protein: CASSQGTGIGNEKLFF
J gene: TRBJ2-3; V gene: TRBV28; CDR3 length: 14; clone size: NA; D gene: TRBD1; CDR3 DNA: TGTGCCAGCAAAAACAGGGGTCCCACAGATACGCAGTATTTT; CDR3 protein: CASKNRGPTDTQYF
J gene: TRBJ2-3; V gene: TRBV5-1; CDR3 length: 16; clone size: few; D gene: TRBD1; CDR3 DNA: TGCGCCAGCAGCCTAAGGCAGGGGGCGTCCTTGGATACGCAGTATTTT; CDR3 protein: CASSLRQGASLDTQYF
J gene: TRBJ1-5; V gene: TRBV19; CDR3 length: 15; clone size: NA; D gene: TRBD1; CDR3 DNA: TGTGCCAGTACCGTATTCTGGACAGGGGATCAGCCCCAGCATTTT; CDR3 protein: CASTVFWTGDQPQHF
J gene: TRBJ2-1; V gene: TRBV18; CDR3 length: 13; clone size: NA; D gene: NA; CDR3 DNA: TGTGCCAGCTCAAATGAGGCCTACAATGAGCAGTTCTTC; CDR3 protein: CASSNEAYNEQFF
J gene: TRBJ2-5; V gene: TRBV7-3; CDR3 length: 13; clone size: many; D gene: NA; CDR3 DNA: TGTGCCAGCAGCACTACAGGGCTGGAGACCCAGTACTTC; CDR3 protein: CASSTTGLETQYF
J gene: TRBJ2-1; V gene: TRBV7-9; CDR3 length: 16; clone size: many; D gene: TRBD2; CDR3 DNA: TGTGCCAGCAGCTTAGCGTTTAGCGGGACGCACAATGAGCAGTTCTTC; CDR3 protein: CASSLAFSGTHNEQFF
J gene: TRBJ1-2; V gene: TRBV2; CDR3 length: 14; clone size: many; D gene: NA; CDR3 DNA: TGTGCCAGCAGTGCGGAAGGGACCAACTATGGCTACACCTTC; CDR3 protein: CASSAEGTNYGYTF
J gene: TRBJ2-1; V gene: TRBV7-2; CDR3 length: 15; clone size: few; D gene: TRBD2; CDR3 DNA: TGTGCCAGCAGCCAGAGACTAGCAGCTACCAATGAGCAGTTCTTC; CDR3 protein: CASSQRLAATNEQFF
J gene: TRBJ2-6; V gene: TRBV21-1; CDR3 length: 14; clone size: few; D gene: NA; CDR3 DNA: TGTGCCATCCTACAGGAACGGGGGGCCAACGTCCTGACTTTC; CDR3 protein: CAILQERGANVLTF
J gene: TRBJ2-3; V gene: TRBV5-1; CDR3 length: 16; clone size: many; D gene: NA; CDR3 DNA: TGCGCCAGCAGCCGTACCGTGACAGGTAGCACAGATACGCAGTATTTT; CDR3 protein: CASSRTVTGSTDTQYF
J gene: TRBJ1-2; V gene: TRBV4-2; CDR3 length: 17; clone size: NA; D gene: NA; CDR3 DNA: TGTGCCAGCAGCCAAGATCCTAATCCGGAGGGGAGCTATGGCTACACCTTC; CDR3 protein: CASSQDPNPEGSYGYTF
J gene: TRBJ2-7; V gene: TRBV5-4; CDR3 length: 14; clone size: few; D gene: NA; CDR3 DNA: TGTGCCAGCAGCTTGAGCCTTGGGGCCTACGAGCAGTACTTC; CDR3 protein: CASSLSLGAYEQYF
J gene: TRBJ1-5; V gene: TRBV16; CDR3 length: 14; clone size: many; D gene: NA; CDR3 DNA: TGTGCCAGCAGCCAATCTCAGGAGAATCAGCCCCAGCATTTT; CDR3 protein: CASSQSQENQPQHF
J gene: TRBJ2-1; V gene: TRBV28; CDR3 length: 15; clone size: NA; D gene: TRBD1; CDR3 DNA: TGTGCCAGCATAACGCCCGGGACAGGGATAAATGAGCAGTTCTTC; CDR3 protein: CASITPGTGINEQFF
J gene: TRBJ1-2; V gene: TRBV10-3; CDR3 length: 15; clone size: NA; D gene: NA; CDR3 DNA: TGTGCCATCAGTTACGCTGGACAGAAAAACTATGGCTACACCTTC; CDR3 protein: CAISYAGQKNYGYTF
J gene: TRBJ2-2; V gene: TRBV25-1; CDR3 length: 16; clone size: NA; D gene: NA; CDR3 DNA: TGTGCCAGCAGTGAATGGAGAACAGGGTGGACCGGGGAGCTGTTTTTT; CDR3 protein: CASSEWRTGWTGELFF
J gene: TRBJ2-3; V gene: TRBV5-1; CDR3 length: 15; clone size: NA; D gene: TRBD2; CDR3 DNA: TGCGCCAGCAGCGAGGGACTAGCGGTCACAGATACGCAGTATTTT; CDR3 protein: CASSEGLAVTDTQYF
J gene: TRBJ2-3; V gene: TRBV28; CDR3 length: 15; clone size: few; D gene: NA; CDR3 DNA: TGTGCCAGCAGAGATTCCGCCGGGGGATCAGGTACGCAGTATTTT; CDR3 protein: CASRDSAGGSGTQYF
J gene: TRBJ2-7; V gene: TRBV20-1; CDR3 length: 11; clone size: NA; D gene: NA; CDR3 DNA: TGCAGGGGTGGTAGGGGCTACGAGCAGTACTTC; CDR3 protein: CRGGRGYEQYF
J gene: TRBJ1-2; V gene: TRBV7-8; CDR3 length: 15; clone size: few; D gene: NA; CDR3 DNA: TGTGCCAGCAGCTCCCAGGGTGGTCGCAACTATGGCTACACCTTC; CDR3 protein: CASSSQGGRNYGYTF
J gene: TRBJ2-3; V gene: TRBV11-2; CDR3 length: 12; clone size: many; D gene: NA; CDR3 DNA: TGTGCCAGCAGCTTTCTGCGAGATACGCAGTATTTT; CDR3 protein: CASSFLRDTQYF
J gene: TRBJ2-7; V gene: TRBV7-2; CDR3 length: 13; clone size: NA; D gene: NA; CDR3 DNA: TGTGCCAGCAGCTCTGGACAGAACTACGAGCAGTACTTC; CDR3 protein: CASSSGQNYEQYF
J gene: TRBJ2-1; V gene: TRBV21-1; CDR3 length: 15; clone size: NA; D gene: NA; CDR3 DNA: TGTGCCAGCAGAGATCACAGGGGGCTACAGGGTCCGCAGTTCTTC; CDR3 protein: CASRDHRGLQGPQFF